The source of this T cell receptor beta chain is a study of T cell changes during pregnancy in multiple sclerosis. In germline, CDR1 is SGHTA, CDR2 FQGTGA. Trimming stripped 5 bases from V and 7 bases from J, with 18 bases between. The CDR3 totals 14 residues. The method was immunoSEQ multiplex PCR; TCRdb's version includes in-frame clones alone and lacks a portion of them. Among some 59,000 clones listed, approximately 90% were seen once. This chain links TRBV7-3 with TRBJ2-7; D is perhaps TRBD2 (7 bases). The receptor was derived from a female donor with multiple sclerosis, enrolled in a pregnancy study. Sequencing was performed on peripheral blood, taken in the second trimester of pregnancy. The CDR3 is CASSQSRGAGEQYF. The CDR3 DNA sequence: TGTGCCAGCAGCCAATCCCGGGGGGCCGGTGAGCAGTACTTC. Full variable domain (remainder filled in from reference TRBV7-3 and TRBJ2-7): GAGVSQTPSNKVTEKGKYVELRCDPISGHTALYWYRQSLGQGPEFLIYFQGTGAADDSGLPNDRFFAVRPEGSVSTLKIQRTERGDSAVYLCASSQSRGAGEQYFGPGTRLTVT.